This section outlines one T cell receptor (beta chain) sequence together with its context. Its antigen is still unknown. This CDR3 has 17 amino acids. The germline V gene encodes CDR1 SQVTM and CDR2 ANQGSEA. V was trimmed by 0 bases and J by 0 bases, leaving 15 bases between them. This sample stems from a study of shared clonotypes between healthy human individuals. Splitting of each subset's genomic DNA was done evenly across several immunoSEQ plates. Only in-frame clones appear in the TCRdb table, and some are missing; sequencing was by immunoSEQ multiplex PCR. The sample carries roughly 1,600,000 clones, approximately 98.5% recorded once. In the CD4+ fraction, cells were divided into CD45RA+ naive and CD45RA-negative memory subsets. Findings of the study overall: How much donors shared clonotypes was expected to be affected by sequencing depth. Exclusively blood specimens were collected; tissue repertoires likely differ.

The sequenced sample was naive CD4+ T cells sorted from blood. Subset reported: CD45RA+ positively selected. The chain joins TRBV29-1 to TRBJ2-1; D possibly matches TRBD1 or TRBD2 (5 bases each). The source is a young man in good health. CDR3 coding DNA: TGCAGCGTTGAAGATCGGGGCGGCCATTTCTCCTACAATGAGCAGTTCTTC. This gives the protein CSVEDRGGHFSYNEQFF.